This T cell receptor (beta chain) was captured by sequencing in a study of technical replicates of blood from a few donors (dated by TCRdb to 2017 to 2019). The library was prepared using the immunoSEQ multiplex PCR assay. The clones in this table, taken by TCRdb from immuneACCESS, are in-frame only. Not every clone is retained; where verified, under half of the shortfall comes from an unresolved V gene, and the cause of the rest is unknown. This sample has tens of thousands of clones in its table, and over 85% of those were observed once. Around 0.25% of the sample belongs to the ten largest clones. In the case of this clone: What this receptor recognizes is not known. Per-base qualities were not stored, and no clone one base away is much larger.

The V end loses 1 base and the J end loses 8 bases, and a stretch of 9 bases separates them. CDR3 length: 12 amino acids, cysteine to phenylalanine. Of all the DNA, just the CDR3 is kept, 36 bases in frame from base 1. CDR1 and CDR2, per the germline V gene, are SGHDT and YYEEEE. The sequence was collected from a human donor in good health. What was sequenced was T cells isolated from PBMCs. This chain joins TRBV5-6 to TRBJ1-1; TRBD1 is perhaps the D gene, given 5 matching bases. The nucleotides read TGTGCCAGCAGCTTGAGTAGGGGAGAAGCTTTCTTT. Its coded protein is CASSLSRGEAFF.